This T cell receptor (beta chain) comes out of a study of blood T cell repertoires in COVID-19. Turning to the study itself: Whether acute or convalescent, the COVID-19 samples came from the United States, Italy and Spain.

Clones were sequenced by immunoSEQ multiplex PCR, and TCRdb holds only the in-frame ones, with some missing. Found here are under 200,000 clones, approximately 85% of them singletons; the top ten hold about 1%. V trimming: 5 bases; J trimming: 4 bases; junction bases outside the gene matches: 2. This CDR3 spans 12 amino acids. Germline-derived CDR1 and CDR2 are SEHNR and FQNEAQ (reference sequence). This chain links TRBV7-9 with TRBJ2-7; TRBD1 agrees at 7 bases. This clonotype was sampled from a man in his forties with acute or convalescent COVID-19. Sequenced sample: peripheral blood. CDR3 sequence (DNA): TGTGCCAGCAGCCCGACAGGGTACGAGCAGTACTTC. Its protein is CASSPTGYEQYF.